This T cell receptor beta chain was identified in a study of Ad26.COV2.S vaccination and SARS-CoV-2 variants. On the study more broadly: Ad26.COV2.S arm of COV1001 included the donor. Intramuscular Ad26.COV2.S doses were given once or twice, 56 days apart.

Germline V gives CDR1 SGDLS, CDR2 YYNGEE. Trimming removed 0 bases from V and 0 bases from J, with 13 bases in between. The CDR3 has 17 amino acids. Study-level results: Placebo recipients showed lower spike-specific TCR breadth than vaccinees.

Comment on this clone: The antigen is undetermined.

Stated treatment: approximately 18 received Ad26.COV2.S at low or high dose, single or two shots; 5 received placebo; per-sample allocation not given. Day 63 following the first vaccine or placebo injection was when the samples were taken. Clones were sequenced by immunoSEQ multiplex PCR, and TCRdb holds only the in-frame ones, with some missing. This table holds 350,000 to 500,000 clones, approximately 90% found once. The sequenced sample was peripheral blood, obtained in a trial of Ad26.COV2.S vaccine versus placebo. This TCR was sampled from a person aged 18 to 59 who received the Ad26.COV2.S COVID-19 vaccine or a placebo. The rearrangement joins TRBV9 to TRBJ1-3; D might be TRBD1 (5 bases). CDR3 nucleotide sequence: TGTGCCAGCAGCGTAGCTGACAGACTGTCCTCTGGAAACACCATATATTTT. As protein: CASSVADRLSSGNTIYF.